A single sample is the source of the 4 T cell receptor beta chains below, sequenced in a study of breast tumors, draining lymph nodes, adjacent tissues (dated by TCRdb to about 2016). The axillary draining lymph nodes of breast cancer patients were the source of the lymph node samples. Library construction relied on multiplex PCR. The instrument was an Illumina HiSeq 2000. TCRdb reprocessed the public reads (quality trimming at Q25 with fastp, clone calling with MiXCR) and kept in-frame beta chains. Each entry merges the rows of one CDR3 protein and shows their most common DNA and genes. Here the sample has 150,000 to 200,000 distinct CDR3 sequences; around a third occur a single time. The ten largest clones take up 4.3% of the sample. The sequenced sample consisted of axillary lymph node tissue. These receptors all stem from a female donor with breast cancer. Some clones in this sample may be carry-over from other donors' samples.

The genes are TRBV6-1 and TRBJ2-7; D unresolved. V lost 6 bases and J lost 2, with 17 bases in between. Germline loops: CDR1 MNHNS, CDR2 SASEGT. The CDR3 is 15 residues long. CDR3 protein: CASSPGPLPTYEQYF. The CDR3 bases are TGTGCCAGCAGCCCCGGACCCCTACCTACCTACGAGCAGTACTTC.

This clonotype was recorded at least ten times. This chain joins TRBV7-9 and TRBJ2-5, with D hard to call. CDR1 and CDR2 (germline): SEHNR, FQNEAQ (reference sequence). The CDR3 has 16 amino acids. V dropped 4 bases and J dropped 5 bases, with 20 bases sitting between them. The CDR3: CASSSLDGVVPETQYF. DNA for the CDR3: TGTGCCAGCAGCTCCTTGGACGGTGTAGTTCCGGAGACCCAGTACTTC.

This clonotype was seen many times. The chain uses TRBV7-9 and TRBJ2-7; 8 bases agree with TRBD2. The length of the CDR3 is 15 residues. Losses at the gene ends were 3 bases for V and 0 bases for J; bases not matched to a gene: 4. The germline V gene encodes CDR1 SEHNR and CDR2 FQNEAQ (reference sequence). This CDR3 reads CASSFIAGNSYEQYF. The CDR3 DNA sequence: TGTGCCAGCAGCTTCATAGCGGGGAACTCCTACGAGCAGTACTTC.

There are a few counts of this clonotype. The J gene is TRBJ1-2, the V gene TRBV27; D is ambiguous. Germline V gene sequence: CDR1 MNHEY, CDR2 SMNVEV (reference sequence). V lost 4 bases and J 5 bases, leaving 17 bases between the germline ends. This CDR3 is 15 amino acids long. The CDR3 DNA reads as TGTGCCAGCAGTTCTGTTACACTTCGCTCGTATGGCTACACCTTC. Translation: CASSSVTLRSYGYTF.